The 32 T cell receptor beta chains below come from one sample, sequenced in a study of cytomegalovirus exposure and HLA in healthy donors. The PCR was carried out with 60 Vbeta primers and 13 Jbeta primers. Generated by immunoSEQ multiplex PCR, the TCRdb table keeps only in-frame clones and is missing some. This sample carries fewer than 70,000 clones, approximately 80% of them seen once, and the ten largest clones take 1.5% to 2%. Source material: PBMCs. The receptors here all came from a human donor in good health.

V usage is TRBV9 and J usage is TRBJ2-3; 11 nucleotides agree with TRBD1. CDR1 and CDR2 from the germline V gene are SGDLS and YYNGEE. The CDR3 spans 16 residues. Trimming took 3 bases from V and 6 from J; bases not matched to a gene: 9. CDR3 residues: CASSARGQGESDTQYF. The DNA of the CDR3 is TGTGCCAGCAGCGCGCGGGGACAGGGGGAATCGGATACGCAGTATTTT.

This clone appeared once. This chain connects TRBV14 to TRBJ2-2, with D uncertain. Germline V gene data show CDR1 as SGHDN and CDR2 as FVKESK. V was cut by 4 bases and J by 3 bases, with 21 bases left in between. This CDR3 comprises 18 residues. The CDR3 is CASSPPPVAHTHTGELFF. The CDR3, as DNA: TGTGCCAGCAGCCCGCCGCCTGTAGCCCACACGCACACCGGGGAGCTGTTTTTT.

The chain links TRBV2 to TRBJ2-3; D remains ambiguous. In germline, CDR1 is SNHLY, CDR2 FYNNEI. The CDR3 is 15 residues long. V lost 3 bases and J lost 2, with 12 bases in between. The CDR3 DNA follows: TGTGCCAGCAGTGAGCGGCTACCCCTCACAGATACGCAGTATTTT. Translation gives CASSERLPLTDTQYF. The whole variable domain, remainder taken from reference TRBV2 and TRBJ2-3, is EPEVTQTPSHQVTQMGQEVILRCVPISNHLYFYWYRQILGQKVEFLVSFYNNEISEKSEIFDDQFSVERPDGSNFTLKIRSTKLEDSAMYFCASSERLPLTDTQYFGPGTRLTVL.

J is TRBJ1-1 and V is TRBV29-1, with D tentatively TRBD1 (6 bases). Germline CDR1 reads SQVTM; CDR2 reads ANQGSEA. Deletions cut 6 bases from V and 5 bases from J, with 16 bases between. The CDR3 spans 13 residues. CDR3 DNA: TGCAGCGTAAGGGGGGGGTATCAGACTGAAGCTTTCTTT. It codes for CSVRGGYQTEAFF.

The chain links TRBV29-1 to TRBJ2-7; 9 bases are a match to TRBD1. V gave up 6 bases and J gave up 2 bases; unmatched junction bases: 17. Germline assignment: CDR1 SQVTM and CDR2 ANQGSEA. The CDR3 runs 17 residues. CDR3 residues: CSVVGTGLGWGTYEQYF. CDR3 coding DNA: TGCAGCGTGGTAGGGACAGGGCTAGGGTGGGGCACCTACGAGCAGTACTTC.

V usage is TRBV2 and J usage is TRBJ2-1; 11 positions match TRBD2. The ends lost 6 bases at V and 6 bases at J; junction bases unmatched: 4. The V gene's germline CDR1 is SNHLY and CDR2 FYNNEI. The CDR3 consists of 14 residues. The CDR3 region is CASRIAGGFNEQFF. For the CDR3, the DNA is TGTGCCAGCAGGATAGCGGGAGGGTTCAATGAGCAGTTCTTC.

As for this clone: An end of the junction differs from the germline gene, which may be a read error. CDR3 sequence reads: CASSPTGVGYNEQFF. CDR3 coding DNA: TGTGCTAGCAGCCCGACAGGGGTTGGGTACAATGAGCAGTTCTTC. This chain connects TRBV7-7 to TRBJ2-1; 8 positions match TRBD1. CDR1 SSHAT and CDR2 FNYEAQ come from the germline V gene (reference sequence). CDR3 size: 15 residues. Together with reference TRBV7-7 and TRBJ2-1, the CDR3 gives the full variable domain: GAGVSQSPRYKVTKRGQDVTLRCDPISSHATLYWYQQALGQGPEFLTYFNYEAQPDKSGLPSDRFSAERPEGSISTLTIQRTEQRDSAMYRCASSPTGVGYNEQFFGPGTRLTVL.

V gene TRBV9 combines with J gene TRBJ2-5, with a possible D match to TRBD1 (5 bases). From germline, CDR1 is SGDLS and CDR2 YYNGEE. V lost 0 bases and J 5 bases, leaving 14 bases between the germline ends. The CDR3 is 15 residues long. CDR3 sequence (DNA): TGTGCCAGCAGCGTAGAGACCGGCCAGGGCGAGACCCAGTACTTC. Its protein is CASSVETGQGETQYF.

The chain links TRBV7-2 to TRBJ2-1; TRBD2 matches 8 bases. The V segment lost 4 bases and the J segment 9 bases; nucleotides outside the gene matches: 8. The CDR3 runs 14 residues. The germline V gene has CDR1 SGHTA and CDR2 FQGNSA. The CDR3 here is CASSWTSRGGEQFF. CDR3 coding DNA: TGTGCCAGCAGCTGGACTAGTCGGGGGGGTGAGCAGTTCTTC.

The chain links TRBV10-1 to TRBJ2-7, with D possibly being TRBD2 (5 bases). This CDR3 spans 13 amino acids. Deletions cut 5 bases from V and 10 bases from J, with 18 bases between. Germline assignment: CDR1 WNHNN and CDR2 SYGVQD (reference sequence). The CDR3 loop is CASSQGLRPLQYF. The CDR3 DNA follows: TGCGCCAGCAGTCAAGGACTGCGGCCTCTTCAGTACTTC.

The gene calls are TRBV6-1 and TRBJ2-3; TRBD2 is a possible D gene (5 bases). Trimming shortened V by 1 base and J by 0 bases, and 11 bases separated the two germline ends. CDR3 length: 16 amino acids. Germline-derived CDR1 and CDR2 are MNHNS and SASEGT. Here the CDR3 reads CASSEVLGVSTDTQYF. The CDR3 nucleotides are TGTGCCAGCAGTGAAGTCTTGGGAGTCAGCACAGATACGCAGTATTTT.

This chain joins TRBV12-5 and TRBJ1-6, with 8 bases identical to TRBD1. The J segment lost 5 bases and the V segment lost 1 base, leaving 4 bases of the junction unmatched. There are 16 residues in the CDR3. The germline gives CDR1 LGHNT, CDR2 FRNRAP. CDR3 bases: TGTGCTAGTGGTTTGGCTACAGGGGGTAATAATTCACCCCTCCACTTT. This encodes CASGLATGGNNSPLHF.

The rearrangement uses TRBV18 and TRBJ2-1, with 8 bases aligning to TRBD1. J was trimmed by 6 bases and V by 3 bases; bases with no gene match: 7. CDR3 size: 15 residues. The germline V gene encodes CDR1 KGHSH and CDR2 LQKENI. Here the CDR3 reads CASSPYQGASNEQFF. Here the CDR3 DNA reads TGTGCCAGCTCACCTTACCAGGGGGCTAGCAATGAGCAGTTCTTC.

This clone was found a few times. This chain links TRBV9 with TRBJ2-1; weak D call: TRBD1 (8 bases). Germline CDR1 is SGDLS and CDR2 is YYNGEE. Between the trimmed V and J ends, which lost 3 bases and 6 bases, there was a span of 19 bases. CDR3 size: 16 residues. The CDR3 DNA reads as TGTGCCAGCAGCGCTCACATACAGGGGGGGGCCAATGAGCAGTTCTTC. As protein: CASSAHIQGGANEQFF.

In its sample, this clone was seen once. This rearrangement joins TRBV27 to TRBJ2-7, with D hard to call. The ends were cut back, 7 bases at V and 3 bases at J, with 10 bases in the middle. The CDR3 has 12 amino acids. Germline assignment: CDR1 MNHEY and CDR2 SMNVEV (reference sequence). CDR3 coding DNA: TGTGCCAGCAAAGTCCAGCGCTACGAGCAGTACTTC. Translation gives CASKVQRYEQYF.

The chain is built from TRBV5-6 and TRBJ2-1; a possible D gene is TRBD2 (6 bases). Per germline, CDR1 SGHDT and CDR2 YYEEEE. The CDR3 is 16 residues long. The ends were cut back, 0 bases at V and 4 bases at J, with 14 bases in the middle. CDR3 nucleotides: TGTGCCAGCAGCTTGGGATTTGGGGAGGTATACAATGAGCAGTTCTTC. Translated: CASSLGFGEVYNEQFF.

The rearrangement links TRBV7-9 to TRBJ2-7, with TRBD2 matching 12 bases. Germline V gene lookup returns CDR1 SEHNR and CDR2 FQNEAQ (reference sequence). This CDR3 spans 17 amino acids. The J segment lost 5 bases and the V segment lost 1 base, leaving 9 bases of the junction unmatched. CDR3 sequence (DNA): TGTGCCAGCAGCTTAGGTTGGACTAGCGGGGCCTGGGACGAGCAGTACTTC. It translates to CASSLGWTSGAWDEQYF.

This chain uses TRBV18 with TRBJ2-3; D is possibly TRBD1 (6 bases). CDR1 and CDR2 (germline): KGHSH, LQKENI. Trimming cost V 5 bases and J 0 bases, with 12 bases left between them. The length of the CDR3 is 15 residues. The CDR3 is CASSSRTASTDTQYF. CDR3 coding DNA: TGTGCCAGCTCATCCCGGACAGCGAGCACAGATACGCAGTATTTT.

The gene calls are TRBV30 and TRBJ1-5, with unresolved D. Germline V gene lookup returns CDR1 GTSNPN and CDR2 SVGIG (reference sequence). The germline V and J ends were trimmed by 4 bases and 4 bases, with 11 bases remaining between them. The CDR3 is made up of 13 amino acids. CDR3 sequence reads: CAWTGSPNQPQHF. The CDR3 region has the DNA TGTGCCTGGACGGGATCACCAAATCAGCCCCAGCATTTT.

CDR3 nucleotides: TGTGCCAGCAGTGTGCGGCTAGCGGACGAGCAGTTCTTC. Translated, it gives CASSVRLADEQFF. This chain joins TRBV2 and TRBJ2-1; 7 nucleotides align to TRBD2. V gave up 4 bases and J gave up 10 bases; unmatched junction bases: 7. CDR1 is SNHLY and CDR2 is FYNNEI in the germline V gene. The CDR3 consists of 13 residues.

V is TRBV4-3 and J is TRBJ2-7; 7 positions agree with TRBD2. Germline loops: CDR1 LGHNA, CDR2 YSLEER. The V segment lost 5 bases and the J segment 3 bases; nucleotides outside the gene matches: 10. This CDR3 spans 15 amino acids. CDR3 coding DNA: TGCGCCAGCAGCTGGACTAGGACGGGGGTCTACGAGCAGTACTTC. Translating gives CASSWTRTGVYEQYF.

The chain joins TRBV5-8 to TRBJ1-5, with unresolved D. The germline V gene has CDR1 SGHTS and CDR2 YDEGEE. CDR3 size: 13 residues. Trimming cost V 1 base and J 4 bases, with 6 bases left between them. Here the CDR3 DNA reads TGTGCCAGCAGCTTGATCGGTAATCAGCCCCAGCATTTT. Translation: CASSLIGNQPQHF.

This chain uses TRBV28 with TRBJ1-2; a weak D match, TRBD1 (5 bases). This CDR3 has 13 amino acids. Germline V gene lookup returns CDR1 MDHEN and CDR2 SYDVKM. Trimming cost V 5 bases and J 2 bases, with 9 bases left between them. The DNA for the CDR3 is TGTGCCAGCAGTCGGACACCGAACTATGGCTACACCTTC. Residues: CASSRTPNYGYTF.

The chain employs TRBV2 and TRBJ1-1; 7 bases match TRBD1. The CDR3 covers 13 residues. V trimming: 6 bases; J trimming: 4 bases; junction bases outside the gene matches: 5. CDR1 is SNHLY and CDR2 is FYNNEI in the germline V gene. Written as DNA, the CDR3 is TGTGCCAGCAGGACGTCAGGGGGCACTGAAGCTTTCTTT. Translating gives CASRTSGGTEAFF.

As regards this clone: One junction end does not reproduce the germline sequence, and a read error may be involved. V and J are TRBV4-3 and TRBJ1-2; unclear D gene. The CDR3 is made up of 17 amino acids. The germline gives CDR1 LGHNA, CDR2 YSLEER. CDR3 nucleotide sequence: TGCGCCAGCAGCCAAGAGGTTTTCGGCAGCCCTAACTATGGCTATACCTTC. Its translation: CASSQEVFGSPNYGYTF.

The V and J genes are TRBV5-4 and TRBJ2-5; D is unresolved. Germline V gene sequence: CDR1 SGHNT, CDR2 YYREEE (reference sequence). V lost 2 bases and J 0 bases, leaving 11 bases between the germline ends. This CDR3 contains 15 residues. The CDR3 bases are TGTGCCAGCAGCTTTTTTCCTACTAACCAAGAGACCCAGTACTTC. Translated: CASSFFPTNQETQYF.

J is TRBJ2-7 and V is TRBV5-6; perhaps TRBD2 as D (5 bases). CDR1 and CDR2 from the germline V gene are SGHDT and YYEEEE. The germline V and J ends were trimmed by 0 bases and 2 bases, with 12 bases remaining between them. This CDR3 region has 15 residues. The CDR3 region has the DNA TGTGCCAGCAGCTTGGTTTGGACTGACACCTACGAGCAGTACTTC. This translates into CASSLVWTDTYEQYF.

The V call is TRBV19, the J call TRBJ2-2; D may be TRBD1 (6 bases). The V and J ends lost 4 bases and 7 bases respectively, with 13 bases between them. Germline V gives CDR1 LNHDA, CDR2 SQIVND (reference sequence). The CDR3 is 14 residues long. In DNA, the CDR3 is TGTGCCAGTAGTAACACAGGGAATATCGGGGAGCTGTTTTTT. The encoded protein is CASSNTGNIGELFF.

The chain employs TRBV19 and TRBJ1-3; D remains unclear. The CDR3 contains 14 residues. Germline V gives CDR1 LNHDA, CDR2 SQIVND (reference sequence). Trimming cost V 6 bases and J 0 bases, with 9 bases left between them. CDR3 in DNA: TGTGCCAGTAGCATGTCAGTCTCTGGAAACACCATATATTTT. Translated, it gives CASSMSVSGNTIYF.

The J gene is TRBJ1-2, the V gene TRBV6-6; 7 bases fit TRBD1. The germline gives CDR1 MNHNY, CDR2 SVGAGI (reference sequence). Unmatched junction bases numbered 2, after V lost 5 bases and J lost 2 bases. The length of the CDR3 is 13 residues. The CDR3 here is CASSQTGNYGYTF. The CDR3 region has the DNA TGTGCCAGCAGTCAGACAGGGAACTATGGCTACACCTTC.

V is TRBV7-2 and J is TRBJ2-5, with 11 bases that match TRBD2. Germline CDR1 is SGHTA and CDR2 is FQGNSA. With V trimmed by 5 bases and J by 6 bases, 8 bases remained unmatched. The CDR3 extends over 15 amino acids. The CDR3 sequence: CASSAILAGGQTQYF. CDR3 DNA: TGTGCCAGCAGCGCCATTCTAGCGGGGGGACAGACCCAGTACTTC.

The chain uses TRBV5-1 and TRBJ2-7, with D possibly being TRBD2 (6 bases). This CDR3 is built from 15 residues. Trimming stripped 0 bases from V and 3 bases from J, with 13 bases between. CDR1 is SGHRS and CDR2 is YFSETQ in the germline V gene. CDR3 loop: CASSLAPGVNYEQYF. CDR3 nucleotides: TGCGCCAGCAGCTTGGCGCCGGGAGTCAACTACGAGCAGTACTTC.